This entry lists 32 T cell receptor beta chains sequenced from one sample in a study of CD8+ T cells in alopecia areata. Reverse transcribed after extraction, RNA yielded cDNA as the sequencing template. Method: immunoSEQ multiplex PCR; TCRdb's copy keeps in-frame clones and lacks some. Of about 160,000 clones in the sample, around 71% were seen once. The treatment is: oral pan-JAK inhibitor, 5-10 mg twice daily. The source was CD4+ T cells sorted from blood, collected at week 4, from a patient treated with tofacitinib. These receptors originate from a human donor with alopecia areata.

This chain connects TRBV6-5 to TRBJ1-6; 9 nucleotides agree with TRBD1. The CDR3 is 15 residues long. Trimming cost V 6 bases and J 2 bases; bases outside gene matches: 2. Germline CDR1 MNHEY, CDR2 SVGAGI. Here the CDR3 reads CASRGTGPYNSPLHF. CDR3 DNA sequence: TGTGCCAGCAGAGGGACAGGGCCCTATAATTCACCCCTCCACTTT.

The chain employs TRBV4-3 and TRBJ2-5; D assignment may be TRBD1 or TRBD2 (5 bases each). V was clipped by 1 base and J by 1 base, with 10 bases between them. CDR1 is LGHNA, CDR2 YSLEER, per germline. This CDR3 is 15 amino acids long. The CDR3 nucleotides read TGCGCCAGCAGCCAAGTCGGGGACCTCCAAGAGACCCAGTACTTC. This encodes CASSQVGDLQETQYF.

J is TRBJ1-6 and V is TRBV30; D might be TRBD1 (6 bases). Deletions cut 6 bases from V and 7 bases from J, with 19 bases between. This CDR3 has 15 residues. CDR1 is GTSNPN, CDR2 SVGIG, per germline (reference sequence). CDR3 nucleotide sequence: TGTGCCTGTCAAGTTGGACAGAGCACGAATTCACCCCTCCACTTT. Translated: CACQVGQSTNSPLHF.

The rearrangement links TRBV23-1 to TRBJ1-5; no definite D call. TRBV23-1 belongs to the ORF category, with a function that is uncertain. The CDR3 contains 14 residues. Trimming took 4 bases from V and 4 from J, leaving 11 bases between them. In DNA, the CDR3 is TGCGCCAGCAGTCCGGAGTACCGAAATCAGCCCCAGCATTTT. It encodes CASSPEYRNQPQHF.

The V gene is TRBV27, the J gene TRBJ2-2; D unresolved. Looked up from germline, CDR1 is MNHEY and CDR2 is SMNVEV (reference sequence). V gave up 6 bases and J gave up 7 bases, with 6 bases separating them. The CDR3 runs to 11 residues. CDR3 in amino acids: CASRENGELFF. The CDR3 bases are TGTGCCAGCAGAGAAAACGGGGAGCTGTTTTTT.

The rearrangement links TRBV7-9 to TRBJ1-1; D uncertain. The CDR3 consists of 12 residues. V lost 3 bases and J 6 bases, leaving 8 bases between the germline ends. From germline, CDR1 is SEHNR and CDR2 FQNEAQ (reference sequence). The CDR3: CASSFSSAEAFF. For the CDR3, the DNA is TGTGCCAGCAGCTTTTCCTCCGCTGAAGCTTTCTTT.

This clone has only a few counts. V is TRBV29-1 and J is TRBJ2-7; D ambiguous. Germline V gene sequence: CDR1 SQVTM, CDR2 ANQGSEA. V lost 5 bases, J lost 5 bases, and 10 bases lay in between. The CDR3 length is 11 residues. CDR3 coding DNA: TGCAGCGTTCAAAGGGTCGACGAGCAGTACTTC. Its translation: CSVQRVDEQYF.

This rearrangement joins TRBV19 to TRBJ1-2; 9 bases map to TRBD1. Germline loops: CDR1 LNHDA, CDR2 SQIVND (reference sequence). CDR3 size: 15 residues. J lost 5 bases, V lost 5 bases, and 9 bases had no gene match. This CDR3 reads CASSPRDRERYGYTF. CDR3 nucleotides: TGTGCCAGTAGTCCCCGGGACAGGGAGAGATATGGCTACACCTTC.

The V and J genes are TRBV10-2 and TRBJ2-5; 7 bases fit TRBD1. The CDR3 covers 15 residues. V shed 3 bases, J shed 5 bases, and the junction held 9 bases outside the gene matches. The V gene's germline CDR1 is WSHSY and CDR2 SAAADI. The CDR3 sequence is CASSDTQGQIETQYF. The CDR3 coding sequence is TGCGCCAGCAGTGACACACAGGGGCAAATCGAGACCCAGTACTTC.

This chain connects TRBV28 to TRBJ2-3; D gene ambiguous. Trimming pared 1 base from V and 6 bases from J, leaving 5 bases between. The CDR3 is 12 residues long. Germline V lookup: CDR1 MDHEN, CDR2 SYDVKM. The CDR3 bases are TGTGCCAGCAGTTTATTCACGGATACGCAGTATTTT. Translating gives CASSLFTDTQYF.

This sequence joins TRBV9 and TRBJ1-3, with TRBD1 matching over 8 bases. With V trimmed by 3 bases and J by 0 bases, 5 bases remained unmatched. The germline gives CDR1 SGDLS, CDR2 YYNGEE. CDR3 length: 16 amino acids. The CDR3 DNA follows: TGTGCCAGCAGCGCAGACAGGGGTATCTCTGGAAACACCATATATTTT. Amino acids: CASSADRGISGNTIYF.

CDR3 DNA: TGTGCCTGGAGCCCGATGGGACAGGGCTTCTCTGGAAACACCATATATTTT. The encoded protein is CAWSPMGQGFSGNTIYF. The chain employs TRBV30 and TRBJ1-3, with 9 bases that match TRBD1. The CDR3 loop spans 17 amino acids. With 3 bases clipped from V and 0 bases from J, the junction kept 9 bases outside the gene matches. Germline V gene sequence: CDR1 GTSNPN, CDR2 SVGIG (reference sequence).

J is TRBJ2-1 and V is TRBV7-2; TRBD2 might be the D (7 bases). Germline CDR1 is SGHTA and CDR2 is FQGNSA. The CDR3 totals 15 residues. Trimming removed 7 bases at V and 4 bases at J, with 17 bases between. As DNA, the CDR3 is TGTGCCAGCACCCCCGGGGGCGGGGGTTACAATGAGCAGTTCTTC. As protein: CASTPGGGGYNEQFF.

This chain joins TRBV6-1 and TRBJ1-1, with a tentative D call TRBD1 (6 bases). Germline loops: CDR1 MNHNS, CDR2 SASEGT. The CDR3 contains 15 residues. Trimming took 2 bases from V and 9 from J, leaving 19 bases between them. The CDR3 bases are TGTGCCAGCAGTGAATCTGGGACAACAGGGACTAAAGCTTTCTTT. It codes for CASSESGTTGTKAFF.

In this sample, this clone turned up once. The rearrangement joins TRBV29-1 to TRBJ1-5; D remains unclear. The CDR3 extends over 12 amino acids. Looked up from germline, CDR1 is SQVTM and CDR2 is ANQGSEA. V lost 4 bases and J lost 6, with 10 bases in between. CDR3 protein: CSVGESAQPQHF. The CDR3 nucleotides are TGCAGCGTTGGTGAGTCGGCTCAGCCCCAGCATTTT.

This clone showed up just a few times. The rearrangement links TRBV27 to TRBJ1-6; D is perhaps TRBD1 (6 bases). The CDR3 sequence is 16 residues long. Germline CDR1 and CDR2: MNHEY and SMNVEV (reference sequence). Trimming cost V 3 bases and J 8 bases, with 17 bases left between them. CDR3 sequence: CASSFNPGGLYSPLHF. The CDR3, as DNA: TGTGCCAGCAGTTTTAATCCGGGGGGCTTGTATTCACCCCTCCACTTT.

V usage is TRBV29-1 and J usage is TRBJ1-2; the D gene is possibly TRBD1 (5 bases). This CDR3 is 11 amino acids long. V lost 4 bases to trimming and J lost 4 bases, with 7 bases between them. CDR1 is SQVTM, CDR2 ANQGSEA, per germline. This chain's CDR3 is CSVGGGYGYTF. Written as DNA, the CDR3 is TGCAGCGTTGGTGGGGGCTATGGCTACACCTTC. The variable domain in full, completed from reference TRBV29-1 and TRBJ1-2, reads SAVISQKPSRDICQRGTSLTIQCQVDSQVTMMFWYRQQPGQSLTLIATANQGSEATYESGFVIDKFPISRPNLTFSTLTVSNMSPEDSSIYLCSVGGGYGYTFGSGTRLTVV.

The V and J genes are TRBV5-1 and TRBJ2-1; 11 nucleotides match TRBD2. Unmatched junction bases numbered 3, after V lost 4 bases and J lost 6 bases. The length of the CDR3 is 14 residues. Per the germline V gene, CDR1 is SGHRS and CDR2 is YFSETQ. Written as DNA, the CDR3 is TGCGCCAGCAGCCGGGGACTAGCGGTCAATGAGCAGTTCTTC. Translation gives CASSRGLAVNEQFF. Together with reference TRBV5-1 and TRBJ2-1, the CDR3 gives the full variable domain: KAGVTQTPRYLIKTRGQQVTLSCSPISGHRSVSWYQQTPGQGLQFLFEYFSETQRNKGNFPGRFSGRQFSNSRSEMNVSTLELGDSALYLCASSRGLAVNEQFFGPGTRLTVL.

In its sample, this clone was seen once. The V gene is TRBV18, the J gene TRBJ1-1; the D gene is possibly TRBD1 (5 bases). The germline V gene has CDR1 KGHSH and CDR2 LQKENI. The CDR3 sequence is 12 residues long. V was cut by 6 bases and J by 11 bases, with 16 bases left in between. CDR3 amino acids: CASSRPGRGAFF. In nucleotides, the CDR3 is TGTGCCAGCTCGCGTCCGGGACGAGGGGCTTTCTTT.

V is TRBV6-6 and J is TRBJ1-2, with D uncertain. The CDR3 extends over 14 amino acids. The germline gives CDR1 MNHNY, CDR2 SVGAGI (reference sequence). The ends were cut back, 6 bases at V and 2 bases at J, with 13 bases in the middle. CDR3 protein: CASSPTASNYGYTF. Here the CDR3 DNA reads TGTGCCAGCAGCCCCACAGCCTCAAACTATGGCTACACCTTC.

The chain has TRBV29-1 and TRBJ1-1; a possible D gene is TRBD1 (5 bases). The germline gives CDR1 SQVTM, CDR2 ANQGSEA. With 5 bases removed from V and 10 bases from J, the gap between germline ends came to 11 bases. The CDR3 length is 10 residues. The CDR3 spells CSVRNGGAFF. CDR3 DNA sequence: TGCAGCGTTCGGAACGGGGGAGCTTTCTTT.

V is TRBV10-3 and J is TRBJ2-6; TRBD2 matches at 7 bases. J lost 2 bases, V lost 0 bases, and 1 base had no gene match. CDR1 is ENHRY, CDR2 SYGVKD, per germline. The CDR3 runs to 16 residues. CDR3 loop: CAISESGRAGANVLTF. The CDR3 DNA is TGTGCCATCAGTGAGTCTGGGAGGGCTGGGGCCAACGTCCTGACTTTC.

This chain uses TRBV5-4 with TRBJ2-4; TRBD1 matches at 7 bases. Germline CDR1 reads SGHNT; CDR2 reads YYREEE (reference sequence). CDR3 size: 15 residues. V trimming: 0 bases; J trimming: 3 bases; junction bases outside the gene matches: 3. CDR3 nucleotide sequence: TGTGCCAGCAGCTTGGGGGGACAGCTCAAAAACATTCAGTACTTC. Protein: CASSLGGQLKNIQYF.

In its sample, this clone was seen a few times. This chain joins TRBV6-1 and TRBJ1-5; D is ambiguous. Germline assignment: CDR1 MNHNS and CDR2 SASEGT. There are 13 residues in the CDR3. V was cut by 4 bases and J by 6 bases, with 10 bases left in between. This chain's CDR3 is CASSVLLGQPQHF. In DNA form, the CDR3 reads TGTGCCAGCAGTGTTCTACTGGGTCAGCCCCAGCATTTT.

For the CDR3, the DNA is TGTGCCAGCAGCGCTGGGACAGGACGCTACGAGCAGTACTTC. The encoded protein is CASSAGTGRYEQYF. This chain joins TRBV5-6 and TRBJ2-7, with 8 positions matching TRBD1. This CDR3 has 14 amino acids. Trimming took 4 bases from V and 3 from J; bases not matched to a gene: 6. The germline V gene encodes CDR1 SGHDT and CDR2 YYEEEE.

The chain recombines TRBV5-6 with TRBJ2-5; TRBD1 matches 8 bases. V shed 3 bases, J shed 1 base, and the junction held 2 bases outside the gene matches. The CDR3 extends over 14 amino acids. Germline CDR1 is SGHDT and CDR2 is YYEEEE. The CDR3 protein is CASSWTGTQETQYF. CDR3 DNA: TGTGCCAGCAGCTGGACAGGGACCCAAGAGACCCAGTACTTC.

CDR3 residues: CAIGQGETQYF. The CDR3, as DNA: TGTGCCATCGGACAGGGAGAGACCCAGTACTTC. The chain recombines TRBV10-3 with TRBJ2-5; the match to TRBD1 covers 8 bases. The CDR3 is 11 amino acids. Trimming cost V 8 bases and J 4 bases; bases outside gene matches: 0. CDR1 and CDR2 (germline): ENHRY, SYGVKD.

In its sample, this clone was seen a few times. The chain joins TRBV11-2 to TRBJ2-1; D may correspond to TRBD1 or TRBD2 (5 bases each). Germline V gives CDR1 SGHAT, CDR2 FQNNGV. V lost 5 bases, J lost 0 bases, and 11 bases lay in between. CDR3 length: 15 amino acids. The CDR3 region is CASSVGDSSYNEQFF. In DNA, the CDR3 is TGTGCCAGCAGCGTGGGGGATAGCTCCTACAATGAGCAGTTCTTC.

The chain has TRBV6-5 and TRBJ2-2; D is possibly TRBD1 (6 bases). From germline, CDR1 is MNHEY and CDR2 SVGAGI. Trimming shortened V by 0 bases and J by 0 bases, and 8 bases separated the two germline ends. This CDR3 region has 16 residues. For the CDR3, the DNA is TGTGCCAGCAGTTACTCGTCAGGGGCGAACACCGGGGAGCTGTTTTTT. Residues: CASSYSSGANTGELFF.

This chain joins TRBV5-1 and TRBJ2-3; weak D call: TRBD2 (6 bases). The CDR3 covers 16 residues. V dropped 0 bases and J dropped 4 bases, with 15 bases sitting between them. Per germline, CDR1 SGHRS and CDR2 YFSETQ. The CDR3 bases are TGCGCCAGCAGCTTGGCGGCCGCGCGGGGCTCAGATACGCAGTATTTT. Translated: CASSLAAARGSDTQYF.

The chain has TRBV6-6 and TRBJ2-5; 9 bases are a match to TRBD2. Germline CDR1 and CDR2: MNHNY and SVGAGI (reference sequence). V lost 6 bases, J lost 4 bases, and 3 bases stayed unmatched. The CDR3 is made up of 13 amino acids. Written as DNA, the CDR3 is TGTGCCAGCAGGCCTAGCGGGGCAGAGACCCAGTACTTC. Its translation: CASRPSGAETQYF.

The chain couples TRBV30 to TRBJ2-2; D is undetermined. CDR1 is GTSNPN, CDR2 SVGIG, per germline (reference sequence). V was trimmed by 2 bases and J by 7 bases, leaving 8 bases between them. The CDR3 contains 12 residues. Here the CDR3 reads CAWSLTSGELFF. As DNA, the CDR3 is TGTGCCTGGAGTCTCACCAGCGGGGAGCTGTTTTTT.